Below are 21 T cell receptor beta chains sequenced from a single sample in a study of T cell responses to AZD1222 COVID-19 vaccine. TCRdb keeps only in-frame clones here, not all; method: immunoSEQ multiplex PCR. In the table there are about 140,000 clones, approximately 88% of which are singletons. The material sequenced was peripheral blood, taken on day 0 of AZD1222 vaccination. These receptor sequences come from an adult in good health.

The rearrangement uses TRBV18 and TRBJ2-2; TRBD1 aligns across 7 bases. Germline lookup yields CDR1 KGHSH and CDR2 LQKENI. Unmatched junction bases numbered 1, after V lost 0 bases and J lost 0 bases. The CDR3 extends over 16 amino acids. CDR3 coding DNA: TGTGCCAGCTCACCACCAGGGACAGCGAACACCGGGGAGCTGTTTTTT. It translates to CASSPPGTANTGELFF.

This clone was counted once. This chain uses TRBV7-9 with TRBJ2-3; 11 nucleotides agree with TRBD2. V shed 5 bases, J shed 3 bases, and the junction held 10 bases outside the gene matches. Germline V gene sequence: CDR1 SEHNR, CDR2 FQNEAQ (reference sequence). CDR3 length equals 17 residues. The CDR3 DNA follows: TGTGCCAGCAGCCGAGGCTCACTAGCGGGAGTTACAGATACGCAGTATTTT. Protein: CASSRGSLAGVTDTQYF.

The rearrangement links TRBV9 to TRBJ1-6; possible D gene TRBD1, 5 bases. Per germline, CDR1 SGDLS and CDR2 YYNGEE. V lost 3 bases and J 6 bases, leaving 13 bases between the germline ends. The CDR3 loop spans 15 amino acids. The CDR3 sequence is CASSAGGSGNSPLHF. The CDR3 DNA sequence: TGTGCCAGCAGCGCGGGGGGGTCCGGTAATTCACCCCTCCACTTT.

This chain connects TRBV9 to TRBJ1-1; D not resolved. The CDR3 consists of 14 residues. Germline CDR1 reads SGDLS; CDR2 reads YYNGEE. Trimming pared 3 bases from V and 0 bases from J, leaving 9 bases between. This chain's CDR3 is CASSEDGLNTEAFF. The CDR3 DNA is TGTGCCAGCAGCGAGGACGGATTGAACACTGAAGCTTTCTTT.

The chain combines TRBV7-9 with TRBJ1-2; 8 nucleotides match TRBD1. CDR1 SEHNR and CDR2 FQNEAQ come from the germline V gene (reference sequence). V was clipped by 5 bases and J by 8 bases; unmatched bases: 10. The CDR3 consists of 14 residues. CDR3 DNA sequence: TGTGCCAGCAGCCTTGGACAGGGAGGAGGGGGCTACACCTTC. Residues: CASSLGQGGGGYTF.

The chain couples TRBV27 to TRBJ2-7; no clear D. Germline CDR1 MNHEY, CDR2 SMNVEV (reference sequence). V lost 2 bases and J lost 3, with 8 bases in between. CDR3 length: 13 residues. The CDR3: CASSLKPHYEQYF. As DNA, the CDR3 is TGTGCCAGCAGTTTAAAGCCGCACTACGAGCAGTACTTC.

This clone is medium-sized in the sample. J is TRBJ2-7 and V is TRBV4-2, with a tentative D call TRBD2 (5 bases). The germline V and J ends were trimmed by 0 bases and 4 bases, with 13 bases remaining between them. This CDR3 has 15 amino acids. Looked up from germline, CDR1 is LGHNA and CDR2 is YNFKEQ. The CDR3 region has the DNA TGTGCCAGCAGCCAAGAATCGGGGAACGTGTACGAGCAGTACTTC. Translating it yields CASSQESGNVYEQYF.

The chain links TRBV29-1 to TRBJ1-2; D uncertain. Germline values: CDR1 SQVTM, CDR2 ANQGSEA. The CDR3 contains 13 residues. Trimming took off 4 bases at V and 2 bases at J, with 11 bases between the two ends. The DNA of the CDR3 is TGCAGCGTTGTAGGACGGCTGAACTATGGCTACACCTTC. Translation: CSVVGRLNYGYTF.

The rearrangement uses TRBV6-2 or TRBV6-3 and TRBJ1-2; weak D call: TRBD1 (5 bases). CDR3 size: 14 residues. CDR1 is MNHEY, CDR2 SVGEGT, per germline. The V end lost 6 bases, the J end lost 5 bases, and 16 bases lay between the germline ends. The CDR3 DNA sequence: TGTGCCAGCAGCTTTCCCGGGACCCAGTATGGCTACACCTTC. This encodes CASSFPGTQYGYTF.

V gene TRBV2 combines with J gene TRBJ1-2; unclear D gene. The CDR3 has 13 amino acids. The ends were cut back, 9 bases at V and 0 bases at J, with 11 bases in the middle. Germline V CDR1 and CDR2: SNHLY, FYNNEI. The DNA for the CDR3 is TGTGCCAGTTCAAGGATCCCTAACTATGGCTACACCTTC. This gives the protein CASSRIPNYGYTF.

This chain connects TRBV3-1 (or the pseudogene TRBV3-2) to TRBJ1-5; D is unresolved. Trimming stripped 1 base from V and 4 bases from J, with 8 bases between. The germline V gene has CDR1 LGHDT and CDR2 YNNKEL (reference sequence). The CDR3 is made up of 14 amino acids. In nucleotides, the CDR3 is TGTGCCAGCAGCCAAGGACTACTGAATCAGCCCCAGCATTTT. Translated: CASSQGLLNQPQHF.

V is TRBV5-1 and J is TRBJ2-5; 8 nucleotides line up with TRBD1. Germline trimming cut 2 bases from V and 5 bases from J; bases unmatched to any gene: 11. Looked up from germline, CDR1 is SGHRS and CDR2 is YFSETQ. The CDR3 length is 16 residues. CDR3 DNA: TGCGCCAGCAGCTTCCGGCTGGACAGGGCGCGGGAGACCCAGTACTTC. Translated: CASSFRLDRARETQYF.

The chain has TRBV7-3 and TRBJ2-1, with D perhaps matching TRBD1 or TRBD2 (5 bases each). The CDR3 loop spans 15 amino acids. Germline V gives CDR1 SGHTA, CDR2 FQGTGA. Trimming removed 5 bases at V and 2 bases at J, with 13 bases between. The CDR3, as DNA: TGTGCCAGCAGCCTTTCAGGGACGACCTACAATGAGCAGTTCTTC. It translates to CASSLSGTTYNEQFF.

The V gene is TRBV4-2, the J gene TRBJ2-2; D is ambiguous. The V gene's germline CDR1 is LGHNA and CDR2 YNFKEQ. Trimming took 0 bases from V and 2 from J, leaving 7 bases between them. The CDR3 sequence is 15 residues long. The DNA for the CDR3 is TGTGCCAGCAGCCAAGAGGCTCCCAACACCGGGGAGCTGTTTTTT. Its protein is CASSQEAPNTGELFF.

This clone has just one count. One junction end does not reproduce the germline sequence, and a read error may be involved. This chain links TRBV5-1 with TRBJ1-2, with a possible D match to TRBD1 (5 bases). This CDR3 comprises 16 residues. Germline CDR1 reads SGHRS; CDR2 reads YFSETQ. The CDR3 sequence: CASRFIGGAGAYGYTF. CDR3 DNA: TGCGCCAGCCGCTTCATCGGGGGAGCGGGTGCCTATGGCTACACCTTC.

V usage is TRBV7-9 and J usage is TRBJ1-2; D remains unclear. V was cut by 0 bases and J by 6 bases, with 17 bases left in between. The CDR3 contains 16 residues. Germline V gives CDR1 SEHNR, CDR2 FQNEAQ (reference sequence). The CDR3 loop is CASSLAQSSEWNGYTF. In DNA, the CDR3 is TGTGCCAGCAGCTTAGCGCAGTCGTCAGAGTGGAATGGCTACACCTTC.

J is TRBJ2-3 and V is TRBV5-8; weak D call: TRBD1 (6 bases). V shed 4 bases and J shed 0 bases, with 15 bases lying between them. This CDR3 has 16 residues. In germline, CDR1 is SGHTS, CDR2 YDEGEE. The CDR3 DNA reads as TGTGCCAGCAGCGCAGGACAGAAGACTAGCACAGATACGCAGTATTTT. Its protein product is CASSAGQKTSTDTQYF.

CDR3 region: CASSLEETASYNEQFF. The CDR3 DNA is TGCGCCAGCAGCTTGGAAGAGACAGCCTCCTACAATGAGCAGTTCTTC. The chain recombines TRBV5-1 with TRBJ2-1; D is perhaps TRBD1 (5 bases). Trimming stripped 0 bases from V and 0 bases from J, with 10 bases between. Germline CDR1 is SGHRS and CDR2 is YFSETQ. The CDR3 loop spans 16 amino acids.

The chain is built from TRBV11-3 and TRBJ2-1; tentatively, D is TRBD1 or TRBD2 (6 bases each). Trimming removed 0 bases from V and 9 bases from J, with 12 bases in between. This CDR3 region has 14 residues. Germline V lookup: CDR1 SGHNT, CDR2 YENEEA. CDR3: CASSLESGATEQFF. The CDR3 DNA is TGTGCCAGCAGCTTAGAATCGGGGGCTACTGAGCAGTTCTTC.

V and J are TRBV12-3 or TRBV12-4 and TRBJ1-1; 7 nucleotides agree with TRBD1. The V and J ends lost 5 bases and 4 bases, in that order; junction bases with no gene match: 4. There are 13 residues in the CDR3. The CDR3 is CASSKTGFTEAFF. The DNA of the CDR3 is TGTGCCAGCAGTAAGACAGGGTTCACTGAAGCTTTCTTT.

The gene calls are TRBV19 and TRBJ1-2; weak D call: TRBD1 (5 bases). Germline CDR1 is LNHDA and CDR2 is SQIVND (reference sequence). The ends were cut back, 6 bases at V and 6 bases at J, with 14 bases in the middle. The CDR3 contains 13 residues. This CDR3 is CASRLPGRDGYTF. Here the CDR3 DNA reads TGTGCCAGTAGGCTACCGGGACGGGATGGCTACACCTTC. The entire variable domain, with the rest obtained from reference TRBV19 and TRBJ1-2, is as follows: DGGITQSPKYLFRKEGQNVTLSCEQNLNHDAMYWYRQDPGQGLRLIYYSQIVNDFQKGDIAEGYSVSREKKESFPLTVTSAQKNPTAFYLCASRLPGRDGYTFGSGTRLTVV.